The 6 T cell receptor beta chains given below trace back to one sample, sequenced in a study of OX40 agonist ivuxolimab in advanced cancers. Here immunoSEQ multiplex PCR was the method, and the copy in TCRdb shows in-frame clones only, minus some. The sample shows approximately 15,000 clones, roughly 86% of them seen only once. The sequencing here drew on CD4+ or CD8+ T cells sorted from blood, taken in a trial of the OX40 agonist ivuxolimab. The receptors were sampled from an adult with an advanced solid tumor such as melanoma, head and neck, liver or kidney cancer.

The V and J genes are TRBV7-6 and TRBJ2-3; TRBD1 matches 11 bases. From germline, CDR1 is SGHVS and CDR2 FNYEAQ. This CDR3 region has 15 residues. The junction had 4 bases not matched to a gene; V was cut back by 4 bases and J by 4 bases. The CDR3 spells CASSSGQGGADTQYF. The CDR3 region has the DNA TGTGCCAGCAGCTCGGGACAGGGGGGCGCAGATACGCAGTATTTT. Supplemented by reference TRBV7-6 and TRBJ2-3, the full variable domain reads GAGVSQSPRYKVTKRGQDVALRCDPISGHVSLYWYRQALGQGPEFLTYFNYEAQQDKSGLPNDRFSAERPEGSISTLTIQRTEQRDSAMYRCASSSGQGGADTQYFGPGTRLTVL.

The V gene is TRBV27, the J gene TRBJ1-6; D possibly corresponds to TRBD1 (5 bases). The V end lost 1 base, the J end lost 6 bases, and 7 bases lay between the germline ends. The CDR3 is 14 amino acids. Germline V CDR1 and CDR2: MNHEY, SMNVEV (reference sequence). The CDR3 loop reads CASSLWGSNSPLHF. The CDR3 DNA follows: TGTGCCAGCAGTTTATGGGGCAGTAATTCACCCCTCCACTTT.

The rearrangement joins TRBV28 to TRBJ2-7, with 7 bases fitting TRBD2. V lost 5 bases and J lost 5; bases outside the gene matches: 9. CDR1 and CDR2 (germline): MDHEN, SYDVKM. The CDR3 runs 14 residues. The CDR3 coding sequence is TGTGCCAGCAGTCTCGGGAGGCTCGGGGACGAGCAGTACTTC. Residues: CASSLGRLGDEQYF.

This chain's CDR3 is CASSLLVAGRETQYF. The CDR3 bases are TGTGCCAGCAGCCTCCTAGTTGCGGGGAGGGAGACCCAGTACTTC. The chain has TRBV7-2 and TRBJ2-5; D perhaps matches TRBD2 (6 bases). The CDR3 spans 15 residues. Germline CDR1 is SGHTA and CDR2 is FQGNSA. Trimming left V 5 bases short and J 5 bases short, with 18 bases between.

This clone has just one count. The chain recombines TRBV19 with TRBJ2-7; the D gene could be TRBD1 or TRBD2 (5 bases each). The CDR3 has 13 amino acids. V lost 8 bases and J 3 bases, leaving 14 bases between the germline ends. Germline V lookup: CDR1 LNHDA, CDR2 SQIVND (reference sequence). CDR3 residues: CASSPGQNYEQYF. The CDR3 nucleotides are TGTGCCAGTTCCCCGGGGCAGAACTACGAGCAGTACTTC.

The V call is TRBV5-2, the J call TRBJ1-2. TRBV5-2 is given as a pseudogene. The CDR3 consists of 15 residues. CDR3 sequence reads: CASNSVGRKTYGYTF. DNA of the CDR3: TGTGCCAGCAATAGTGTAGGACGAAAGACCTATGGCTACACCTTC.